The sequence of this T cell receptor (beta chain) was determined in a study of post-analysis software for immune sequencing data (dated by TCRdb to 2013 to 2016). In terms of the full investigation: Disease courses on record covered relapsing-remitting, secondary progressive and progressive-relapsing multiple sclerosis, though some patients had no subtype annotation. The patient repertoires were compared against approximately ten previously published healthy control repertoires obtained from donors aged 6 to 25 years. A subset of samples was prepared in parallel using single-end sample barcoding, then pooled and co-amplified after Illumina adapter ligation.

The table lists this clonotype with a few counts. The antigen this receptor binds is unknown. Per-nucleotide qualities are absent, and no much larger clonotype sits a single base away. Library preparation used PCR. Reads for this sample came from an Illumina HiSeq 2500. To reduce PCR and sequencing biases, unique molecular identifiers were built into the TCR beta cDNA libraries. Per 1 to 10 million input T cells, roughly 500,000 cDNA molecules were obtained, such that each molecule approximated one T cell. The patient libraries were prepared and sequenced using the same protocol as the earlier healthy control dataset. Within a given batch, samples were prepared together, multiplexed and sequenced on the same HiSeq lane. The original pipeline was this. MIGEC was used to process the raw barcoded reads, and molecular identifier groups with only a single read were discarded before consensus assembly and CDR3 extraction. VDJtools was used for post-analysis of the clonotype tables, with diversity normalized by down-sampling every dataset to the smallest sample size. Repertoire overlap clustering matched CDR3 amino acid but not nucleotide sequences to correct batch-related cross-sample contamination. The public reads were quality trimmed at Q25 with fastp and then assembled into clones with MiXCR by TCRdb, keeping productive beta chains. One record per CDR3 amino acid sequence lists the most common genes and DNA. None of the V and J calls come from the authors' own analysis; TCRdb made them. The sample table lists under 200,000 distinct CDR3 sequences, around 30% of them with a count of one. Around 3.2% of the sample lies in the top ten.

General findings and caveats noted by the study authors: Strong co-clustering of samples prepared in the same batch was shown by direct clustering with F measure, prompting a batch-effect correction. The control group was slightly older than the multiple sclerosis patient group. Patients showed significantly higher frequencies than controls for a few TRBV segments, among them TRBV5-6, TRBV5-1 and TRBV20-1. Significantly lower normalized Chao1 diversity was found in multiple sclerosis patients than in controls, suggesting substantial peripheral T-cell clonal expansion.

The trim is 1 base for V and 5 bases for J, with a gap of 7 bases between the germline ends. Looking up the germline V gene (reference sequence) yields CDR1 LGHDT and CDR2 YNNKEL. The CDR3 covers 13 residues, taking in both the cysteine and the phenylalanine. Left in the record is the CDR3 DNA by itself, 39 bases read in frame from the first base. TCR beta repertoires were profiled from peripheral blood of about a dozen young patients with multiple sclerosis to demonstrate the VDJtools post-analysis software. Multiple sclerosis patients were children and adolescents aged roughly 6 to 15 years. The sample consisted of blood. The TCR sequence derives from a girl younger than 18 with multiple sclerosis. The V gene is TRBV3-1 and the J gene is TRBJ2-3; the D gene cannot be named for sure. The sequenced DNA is TGTGCCAGCAGCCAAGTTGGTCGAGATACGCAGTATTTT. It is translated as CASSQVGRDTQYF.